The rows below give T cell receptor beta chains drawn from one sample of a study of Graves' ophthalmopathy and Graves' hyperthyroidism. TCRdb re-called the multiplex PCR reads with MiXCR, one entry per CDR3 protein. This table has over a million distinct CDR3 sequences, roughly two fifths appearing once. Specimen: peripheral blood or thyroid tissue (not recorded which). The receptors were sampled from an adult man with Graves' hyperthyroidism. Both conserved end residues are part of each CDR3. The order of the fields is CDR3 DNA, CDR3 protein, clone size, J gene, V gene, D gene. A D gene is named only where the DNA matches it firmly. Only some rows state a clone size, as once, few, many or a class for expanded clones.

TGCAGCGTCTCAGGGGGTGTGACCCAGTACTTC | CSVSGGVTQYF | many | TRBJ2-5 | TRBV29-1 | TRBD1
TGTGCCAGCAGAGCACTCGGCACCACCGGGGAGCTGTTTTTT | CASRALGTTGELFF | many | TRBJ2-2 | TRBV6-4 | .
TGTGCCTGGAGGGAGCAGGGCCCCACTGAAGCTTTCTTT | CAWREQGPTEAFF | . | TRBJ1-1 | TRBV7-2 | .
TGTGCCAGCAGCCGGACGAAGAATGGCTACACCTTC | CASSRTKNGYTF | . | TRBJ1-2 | TRBV14 | .
TGTGCCAGCACGGGCGTTACAGGGACGAATCAGCCCCAGCATTTT | CASTGVTGTNQPQHF | few | TRBJ1-5 | TRBV12-3/TRBV12-4 | .
TGCGCCAGCAGCACACTGACTAGTGAGACCCAGTACTTC | CASSTLTSETQYF | . | TRBJ2-5 | TRBV7-9 | .
TGTGCCACCAGTGACTTCGGACAGGGGAATAGCGATGAGCAGTTCTTC | CATSDFGQGNSDEQFF | . | TRBJ2-1 | TRBV24-1 | TRBD1
TGTGCCAGCAGCTTTATTGGTTCACGGGCTAAGGATACGCAGTATTTT | CASSFIGSRAKDTQYF | . | TRBJ2-3 | TRBV5-1 | .
TGCAGCGTTGTTTCCTCTCAAGAGACCCAGTACTTC | CSVVSSQETQYF | many | TRBJ2-5 | TRBV29-1 | .
TGTGCCAGCAGCTTAGGCGGGAGGGCCAACGGGGAGCTGTTTTTT | CASSLGGRANGELFF | many | TRBJ2-2 | TRBV7-3 | TRBD2
TGCAGCGCTACTAACGGGGGACCTTATGGCTACACCTTC | CSATNGGPYGYTF | . | TRBJ1-2 | TRBV29-1 | .
TGTGCCCGGGAAGGGCGAGAGACCCAGTACTTC | CAREGRETQYF | . | TRBJ2-5 | TRBV24-1 | .
TGTGCCAGCAGTGAAGAGCTGAGTCCCCAGCATTTT | CASSEELSPQHF | . | TRBJ1-5 | TRBV2 | .
TGTGCCAGCAGTGAACGACAGTATAGCAATCAGCCCCAGCATTTT | CASSERQYSNQPQHF | many | TRBJ1-5 | TRBV2 | .
TGTGCCACCAGCAGAGATCTGGGGTCAACTAATGAAGCTTTCTTT | CATSRDLGSTNEAFF | . | TRBJ1-1 | TRBV15 | .
TGTGCCAGCGCCGCGGGGAACTATGGCTACACCTTC | CASAAGNYGYTF | few | TRBJ1-2 | TRBV5-4 | .
TGTGCCAGCACCAGTGCAGGGACTAATGAAAAACTGTTTTTT | CASTSAGTNEKLFF | many | TRBJ1-4 | TRBV5-5 | .
TGTGCCAGTACCGACGCGGGGACAGGGGTTCGGGTGGGGGCTTTCTTT | CASTDAGTGVRVGAFF | once | TRBJ1-1 | TRBV19 | TRBD1
TGTGCCAGCAGCTTGTTTGGGGGCGTTAATTCACCCCTCCACTTT | CASSLFGGVNSPLHF | few | TRBJ1-6 | TRBV5-6 | .
TGTGCCACCAGCAGAGTGGGGGCTACGCAGTATTTT | CATSRVGATQYF | many | TRBJ2-3 | TRBV15 | .
TGTGCCAGCAGTACAAAGCAGGGGGCGGCTAATGAAAAACTGTTTTTT | CASSTKQGAANEKLFF | . | TRBJ1-4 | TRBV12-3/TRBV12-4 | TRBD1
TGCAGCGTCGGCAGCTTAGTAGTGGGGGCCAACGTCCTGACTTTC | CSVGSLVVGANVLTF | . | TRBJ2-6 | TRBV29-1 | .
TGTGCCAGCAGCTTATACCCAGCCGGGGAGCTGTTTTTT | CASSLYPAGELFF | few | TRBJ2-2 | TRBV7-2 | .
TGTGCCATCAGTGGCAGGGACCCTGAAGCTTTCTTT | CAISGRDPEAFF | many | TRBJ1-1 | TRBV10-3 | .
TGCGCCAGCAGTTTGGGAGGATCGTCGGAGACCCAGTACTTC | CASSLGGSSETQYF | many | TRBJ2-5 | TRBV4-1 | .
TGCAGTGCTGAGGGGGCGGAATCTTACGGGGCCAACGTCCTGACTTTC | CSAEGAESYGANVLTF | many | TRBJ2-6 | TRBV20-1 | TRBD1
TGTGCCAGCAGCCCCTACCATCGGGCCCCTAATGAAAAACTGTTTTTT | CASSPYHRAPNEKLFF | few | TRBJ1-4 | TRBV4-2 | .
TGCGCCAGCAGCCAAGAGGCGGGGTACTCCTACGAGCAGTACTTC | CASSQEAGYSYEQYF | . | TRBJ2-7 | TRBV4-3 | .